The clone carrying this T cell receptor beta chain was detected only a few times. Repertoires were generated with immunoSEQ multiplex PCR, while TCRdb's copy carries only in-frame clones and drops some. This table has around 55,000 clones, approximately 70% appearing once. The CDR3 extends over 15 amino acids. Per the germline V gene, CDR1 is GTSNPN and CDR2 is SVGIG (reference sequence). V dropped 3 bases and J dropped 1 base, with 12 bases sitting between them. The data originate from a study of CD4+ T cells in melanoma. This TCR was sampled from a human donor with melanoma. The rearrangement links TRBV30 to TRBJ2-2, with D maybe TRBD1 (6 bases). Sequencing input: tumor tissue. The CDR3 DNA is TGTGCCTGGAGCCCCCTGGACAGGAACACCGGGGAGCTGTTTTTT. Translation: CAWSPLDRNTGELFF. Combining the CDR3 with reference TRBV30 and TRBJ2-2 gives the whole variable domain SQTIHQWPATLVQPVGSPLSLECTVEGTSNPNLYWYRQAAGRGLQLLFYSVGIGQISSEVPQNLSASRPQDRQFILSSKKLLLSDSGFYLCAWSPLDRNTGELFFGEGSRLTVL.